Each of the 20 T cell receptor beta chains below was sequenced from the same sample in a study of T cell changes during pregnancy in multiple sclerosis. The protocol was immunoSEQ multiplex PCR, while the TCRdb copy is restricted to in-frame clones and leaves out a portion. The sample has 35,000 to 45,000 clones, about 90% seen once; the top ten hold approximately 0.6%. Material: CD4+ T cells from peripheral blood mononuclear cells, obtained before pregnancy. The receptors originated from a female donor with multiple sclerosis, enrolled in a pregnancy study.

The chain recombines TRBV7-2 with TRBJ2-7, with 9 nucleotides matching TRBD1. Germline V lookup: CDR1 SGHTA, CDR2 FQGNSA. This CDR3 contains 13 residues. J gave up 7 bases and V 5 bases, and 6 bases lay outside the gene matches. The CDR3 sequence is CASSTGTGWEQYF. In DNA form, the CDR3 reads TGTGCCAGCAGCACCGGGACAGGGTGGGAGCAGTACTTC.

The chain recombines TRBV4-2 with TRBJ2-3; the D gene is possibly TRBD1 (6 bases). The V gene lost 0 bases and the J gene lost 10 bases, with 8 bases spanning the gap. The CDR3 is made up of 12 amino acids. The germline V gene has CDR1 LGHNA and CDR2 YNFKEQ. CDR3 protein: CASSQDQGPQYF. CDR3 in DNA: TGTGCCAGCAGCCAAGATCAGGGGCCGCAGTATTTT.

The rearrangement joins TRBV6-5 to TRBJ1-1; D uncertain. CDR3 size: 14 residues. Germline V gene data show CDR1 as MNHEY and CDR2 as SVGAGI. Trimming removed 3 bases from V and 10 bases from J, with 18 bases in between. CDR3 bases: TGTGCCAGCAGTTATCGTGTTGAAGGGAGAATAGCTTTCTTT. This gives the protein CASSYRVEGRIAFF.

This clone occurred a few times. The chain has TRBV5-6 and TRBJ2-5, with TRBD1 matching 9 bases. Germline V lookup: CDR1 SGHDT, CDR2 YYEEEE. V was pared by 4 bases and J by 1 base, with 2 bases of the junction left unmatched. This CDR3 spans 14 amino acids. The CDR3 sequence: CASSQGQGQETQYF. In nucleotides, the CDR3 is TGTGCCAGCAGCCAGGGACAGGGCCAAGAGACCCAGTACTTC.

This chain joins TRBV18 and TRBJ1-1, with D unresolved. V was pared by 3 bases and J by 5 bases, with 10 bases between. Germline V gives CDR1 KGHSH, CDR2 LQKENI. The CDR3 has 13 amino acids. Written as DNA, the CDR3 is TGTGCCAGCTCACCGTTGGGAGGGACTGAAGCTTTCTTT. Encoded protein: CASSPLGGTEAFF.

The rearrangement links TRBV18 to TRBJ2-2, with a possible D match to TRBD1 (5 bases). V was trimmed by 3 bases and J by 5 bases, leaving 13 bases between them. CDR1 and CDR2 (germline): KGHSH, LQKENI. This CDR3 contains 15 residues. CDR3 DNA sequence: TGTGCCAGCTCACCGAGGCTAGGGGTAACCGGGGAGCTGTTTTTT. Protein product: CASSPRLGVTGELFF.

This clone was recorded only once. This chain connects TRBV28 to TRBJ1-4; TRBD1 aligns across 11 bases. Trimming removed 1 base from V and 7 bases from J; junction bases left unmatched: 20. The CDR3 loop spans 21 amino acids. Germline loops: CDR1 MDHEN, CDR2 SYDVKM. CDR3 nucleotides: TGTGCCAGCAGTTTATCCCTCCTGAGTGAGGACAGGGGGCCCCAATCTGAAAAACTGTTTTTT. This sequence encodes CASSLSLLSEDRGPQSEKLFF.

The V gene is TRBV7-2, the J gene TRBJ1-2; 8 bases align to TRBD1. Germline V gene sequence: CDR1 SGHTA, CDR2 FQGNSA. The CDR3 totals 14 residues. The junction had 9 bases not matched to a gene; V was cut back by 4 bases and J by 8 bases. This CDR3 reads CASSYEGQGGGYTF. The CDR3 DNA follows: TGTGCCAGCAGCTACGAAGGACAGGGAGGCGGCTACACCTTC.

The chain couples TRBV5-4 to TRBJ2-1, with 7 bases fitting TRBD2. Germline V gene lookup returns CDR1 SGHNT and CDR2 YYREEE (reference sequence). The CDR3 totals 16 residues. V was pared by 0 bases and J by 0 bases, with 3 bases of the junction left unmatched. This CDR3 reads CASSLGGGGSYNEQFF. The CDR3 bases are TGTGCCAGCAGCTTGGGTGGGGGGGGCTCCTACAATGAGCAGTTCTTC.

The chain links TRBV2 to TRBJ1-5; a weak D match, TRBD1 (6 bases). V gave up 7 bases and J gave up 4 bases, with 14 bases separating them. The CDR3 loop spans 14 amino acids. CDR1 and CDR2 from the germline V gene are SNHLY and FYNNEI. Here the CDR3 DNA reads TGTGCCAGCAATGCCAGGCAGGGGAATCAGCCCCAGCATTTT. Amino acid sequence: CASNARQGNQPQHF.

This chain uses TRBV29-1 with TRBJ1-2, with 7 bases matching TRBD1. The CDR3 loop spans 12 amino acids. V was pared by 0 bases and J by 6 bases, with 1 base of the junction left unmatched. The germline V gene has CDR1 SQVTM and CDR2 ANQGSEA. CDR3 DNA sequence: TGCAGCGTTGAAGAACAGGGGCATGGCTACACCTTC. It yields the protein CSVEEQGHGYTF.

This chain connects TRBV6-6 to TRBJ1-2; 8 bases are a match to TRBD1. The CDR3 consists of 15 residues. Looked up from germline, CDR1 is MNHNY and CDR2 is SVGAGI (reference sequence). The V gene end was trimmed by 5 bases and the J gene end by 4 bases; junction bases not matched to a gene: 9. In nucleotides, the CDR3 is TGTGCCAGCAGTGCCGGACAGGGAGATATCTATGGCTACACCTTC. This gives the protein CASSAGQGDIYGYTF.

This clone showed up just once. This chain uses TRBV7-8 with TRBJ1-5; 9 positions match TRBD1. The V gene's germline CDR1 is SGHVS and CDR2 FQNEAQ. V was pared by 2 bases and J by 5 bases, with 4 bases of the junction left unmatched. CDR3 size: 15 residues. The CDR3 coding sequence is TGTGCCAGCAGCTTATTGAGGGACAGGGATCAGCCCCAGCATTTT. Translation: CASSLLRDRDQPQHF.

The chain couples TRBV19 to TRBJ2-3; 7 nucleotides line up with TRBD2. J lost 8 bases, V lost 6 bases, and 14 bases had no gene match. This CDR3 is built from 15 residues. Germline assignment: CDR1 LNHDA and CDR2 SQIVND (reference sequence). CDR3 nucleotide sequence: TGTGCCAGTAGCCCTCCGGGACTATTGGGGCGTACGCAGTATTTT. It is translated as CASSPPGLLGRTQYF.

This sequence joins TRBV6-5 and TRBJ2-4; D may be TRBD2 (5 bases). The V end was cut by 2 bases, the J end by 4 bases, with 6 bases between. Germline V lookup: CDR1 MNHEY, CDR2 SVGAGI. This CDR3 region has 13 residues. The CDR3 loop reads CASSYREKNIQYF. The CDR3 bases are TGTGCCAGCAGTTACCGGGAAAAAAACATTCAGTACTTC.

The chain combines TRBV30 with TRBJ2-3; 8 bases line up with TRBD1. V shed 2 bases and J 6 bases; nucleotides not matched to a gene: 1. Germline lookup yields CDR1 GTSNPN and CDR2 SVGIG (reference sequence). The CDR3 consists of 12 residues. The CDR3 nucleotides read TGTGCCTGGAGTCACAGGGGGGATACGCAGTATTTT. This codes for CAWSHRGDTQYF.

V usage is TRBV5-1 and J usage is TRBJ2-5; a possible D gene is TRBD2 (7 bases). The ends were cut back, 4 bases at V and 6 bases at J, with 16 bases in the middle. Looked up from germline, CDR1 is SGHRS and CDR2 is YFSETQ. This CDR3 comprises 14 residues. The CDR3 sequence: CASSPEGGTKTQYF. The CDR3 coding sequence is TGCGCCAGCAGCCCGGAGGGGGGGACGAAGACCCAGTACTTC.

The chain joins TRBV7-9 to TRBJ2-5, with 10 bases aligning to TRBD2. The CDR3 sequence is 14 residues long. V was pared by 8 bases and J by 7 bases, with 10 bases of the junction left unmatched. The germline CDR1 and CDR2 sequences are SEHNR and FQNEAQ (reference sequence). CDR3 DNA sequence: TGTGCCAGCGCCCCTAGCGGGGGTCACTGGACCCAGTACTTC. Its protein is CASAPSGGHWTQYF.

The gene calls are TRBV15 and TRBJ1-2; D gene unclear. Trimming stripped 1 base from V and 0 bases from J, with 30 bases between. The CDR3 is 22 amino acids. CDR1 and CDR2 (germline): LNHNV, YYDKDF (reference sequence). CDR3 sequence (DNA): TGTGCCACCAGCAGAGTTGGGGAGGGTCTGGAGACATTCGCCGAAGCTAACTATGGCTACACCTTC. Protein: CATSRVGEGLETFAEANYGYTF.

This clone showed up just a few times. The chain uses TRBV7-9 and TRBJ2-1; tentative D call: TRBD2 (5 bases). With 5 bases removed from V and 7 bases from J, the gap between germline ends came to 18 bases. In germline, CDR1 is SEHNR, CDR2 FQNEAQ (reference sequence). The length of the CDR3 is 15 residues. The CDR3 sequence: CASSPGRVRWNEQFF. CDR3 in DNA: TGTGCCAGCAGCCCGGGGAGAGTAAGGTGGAATGAGCAGTTCTTC.